A selection of T cell receptor beta chains follows, all from one sample in a study of cytomegalovirus exposure and HLA in healthy donors. Clones were read by immunoSEQ multiplex PCR, and TCRdb kept only the in-frame ones, dropping some. The sample lists around 130,000 clones; roughly 86% were seen once. Input material: PBMCs. The receptors were sampled from a man aged 30 to 39 in good health and CMV-seronegative. Each CDR3 is given with its conserved first and last residue. Size is stated for part of the rows, as once, few or many counts, or as a class when the clone is expanded.

V gene	clone size	J gene	CDR3 protein
TRBV11-2	few	TRBJ1-3	CASSLDQSSGNTIYF
TRBV19	NA	TRBJ1-5	CASKGSGVVGGNQPQHF
TRBV5-8	NA	TRBJ2-1	CASSRGGTVYNEQFF
TRBV19	NA	TRBJ1-1	CASSMQGLEAFF
TRBV7-2	once	TRBJ1-2	CASSLGGSAFNYGYTF
TRBV5-4	NA	TRBJ2-3	CASSIQGGRTDTQYF
TRBV6-1	NA	TRBJ2-2	CASRWGPNTGELFF
TRBV5-5	NA	TRBJ1-6	CASSFLEYNSPLHF
TRBV11-2	NA	TRBJ2-5	CASSFTEQETQYF
TRBV7-2	once	TRBJ1-4	CASSLTVTNEKLFF
TRBV4-1	NA	TRBJ2-2	CASSQGPEEAGELFF
TRBV19	few	TRBJ1-6	CASNSDAGVHNSPLHF
TRBV10-3	NA	TRBJ2-1	CAISARDREFSEQFF
TRBV2	NA	TRBJ2-2	CAIQGTGGGVGELFF
TRBV7-2	NA	TRBJ2-1	CASSLGLFNEQFF
TRBV28	NA	TRBJ2-7	CASSLGGQTYEQYF
TRBV9	NA	TRBJ2-1	CASSPPDRPYYNEQFF
TRBV11-2	NA	TRBJ1-5	CASSFGTGAQPQHF
TRBV6-4	NA	TRBJ2-1	CASSADRGNEQFF
TRBV5-1	NA	TRBJ1-6	CASSLWKAGPEYNSPLHF
TRBV6-5	once	TRBJ1-2	CASSLGHRGNYGYTF
TRBV7-9	NA	TRBJ1-1	CASSHRENTEAFF
TRBV7-9	NA	TRBJ2-7	CASSLIRDEQYF
TRBV27	NA	TRBJ2-1	CASSAGDRAFEQFF
TRBV4-1	once	TRBJ1-2	CASSQGDRGLNGYTF
TRBV5-1	few	TRBJ2-7	CASWDRGHEQYF
TRBV2	NA	TRBJ2-3	CASSDPSGGRNTQYF
TRBV6-5	NA	TRBJ1-1	CASQPESYTEAFF
TRBV6-5	NA	TRBJ2-7	CASSYGPPPTYYEQYF
TRBV27	NA	TRBJ2-7	CASSLDSHSYEQYF
TRBV6-1	once	TRBJ2-2	CASKQGALAGELFF
TRBV6-5	few	TRBJ2-1	CASSEGTGGNEQFF
TRBV5-1	NA	TRBJ2-2	CASSPPGTVNTGELFF
TRBV2	NA	TRBJ2-2	CASRGDSTNTGELFF
TRBV6-5	NA	TRBJ2-6	CASSRTGANVLTF
TRBV7-2	NA	TRBJ1-6	CASSLGPNSPLHF
TRBV5-8	NA	TRBJ1-5	CASTVGGFGNQPQHF
TRBV9	NA	TRBJ1-1	CASSVGPRQGQVFATEAFF
TRBV4-1	NA	TRBJ1-2	CASSQPSRGQGTPYTF
TRBV27	NA	TRBJ1-1	CASSSADTEAFF
TRBV6-5	once	TRBJ2-1	CASSSVGTGNNEQFF
TRBV9	NA	TRBJ2-2	CASSGPNTGELFF
TRBV16	NA	TRBJ2-7	CASSQSLGRGDSHEQYF
TRBV7-8	NA	TRBJ1-5	CASSSTPMSGNQPQHF
TRBV28	NA	TRBJ2-7	CASSLSVRFSGEQYF